These 18 T cell receptor beta chains were all obtained from the same sample, sequenced in a study of blood T cell repertoires in COVID-19. Data came from immunoSEQ multiplex PCR; TCRdb stores just in-frame clones and leaves some out. The sample records 100,000 to 150,000 clones, approximately 81% being singletons. Sequenced input: peripheral blood. The receptors come from a man in his forties with active or convalescent COVID-19.

This rearrangement joins TRBV2 to TRBJ1-5; D is unresolved. Germline CDR1 reads SNHLY; CDR2 reads FYNNEI. With 8 bases removed from V and 3 bases from J, the gap between germline ends came to 17 bases. CDR3 length: 15 residues. Written as DNA, the CDR3 is TGTGCCAGCGGCGAAACGGAGGCAGACAATCAGCCCCAGCATTTT. Its translation: CASGETEADNQPQHF.

The rearrangement uses TRBV2 and TRBJ1-1; a weak D match, TRBD1 (5 bases). From germline, CDR1 is SNHLY and CDR2 FYNNEI. There are 14 residues in the CDR3. Deletions cut 6 bases from V and 0 bases from J, with 11 bases between. The CDR3: CASRSGSMNTEAFF. The CDR3 DNA is TGTGCCAGCAGATCAGGGTCCATGAACACTGAAGCTTTCTTT.

V usage is TRBV7-2 and J usage is TRBJ1-1; possible D gene TRBD1, 5 bases. CDR1 is SGHTA, CDR2 FQGNSA, per germline. The CDR3 loop spans 13 amino acids. V lost 3 bases, J lost 6 bases, and 11 bases lay in between. CDR3 sequence reads: CASSLKGLPEAFF. DNA for the CDR3: TGTGCCAGCAGCTTGAAGGGACTTCCTGAAGCTTTCTTT.

The rearrangement links TRBV30 to TRBJ1-3; D is undetermined. V dropped 0 bases and J dropped 0 bases, with 6 bases sitting between them. The germline V gene encodes CDR1 GTSNPN and CDR2 SVGIG (reference sequence). CDR3 length equals 14 residues. CDR3 sequence reads: CAWSVHSSGNTIYF. Written as DNA, the CDR3 is TGTGCCTGGAGTGTACATTCCTCTGGAAACACCATATATTTT. The whole variable domain, remainder taken from reference TRBV30 and TRBJ1-3, is SQTIHQWPATLVQPVGSPLSLECTVEGTSNPNLYWYRQAAGRGLQLLFYSVGIGQISSEVPQNLSASRPQDRQFILSSKKLLLSDSGFYLCAWSVHSSGNTIYFGEGSWLTVV.

This clone was recorded a few times. The chain couples TRBV5-1 to TRBJ1-2; 9 bases align to TRBD1. Germline V gene data show CDR1 as SGHRS and CDR2 as YFSETQ. V shed 1 base, J shed 6 bases, and the junction held 4 bases outside the gene matches. There are 14 residues in the CDR3. CDR3 bases: TGCGCCAGCAGCTTGACGGGACAGGGACATGGCTACACCTTC. This sequence encodes CASSLTGQGHGYTF.

The rearrangement uses TRBV30 and TRBJ1-4; maybe TRBD1 (6 bases). The CDR3 spans 13 residues. V was shortened by 2 bases and J by 8 bases, with 12 bases between the two germline ends. Germline CDR1 and CDR2: GTSNPN and SVGIG (reference sequence). The CDR3 DNA reads TGTGCCTGGAGTCCGCCAGGGGAAGAAAAACTGTTTTTT. This encodes CAWSPPGEEKLFF.

This clone showed up just a few times. J is TRBJ1-1 and V is TRBV30; no reliable D call. V was trimmed by 0 bases and J by 1 base, leaving 9 bases between them. The V gene's germline CDR1 is GTSNPN and CDR2 SVGIG (reference sequence). There are 14 residues in the CDR3. The CDR3 DNA reads TGTGCCTGGAGTGTACCCAGTCGGAACACTGAAGCTTTCTTT. The encoded protein is CAWSVPSRNTEAFF. Together with reference TRBV30 and TRBJ1-1, the CDR3 gives the full variable domain: SQTIHQWPATLVQPVGSPLSLECTVEGTSNPNLYWYRQAAGRGLQLLFYSVGIGQISSEVPQNLSASRPQDRQFILSSKKLLLSDSGFYLCAWSVPSRNTEAFFGQGTRLTVV.

This clone was detected once. The CDR3 region has the DNA TGTGCCAGCAGCCCCGATAGGACTAGCGGACGACAGTTCTTC. It is translated as CASSPDRTSGRQFF. The chain recombines TRBV5-6 with TRBJ2-1; TRBD2 matches 10 bases. There are 14 residues in the CDR3. CDR1 and CDR2 from the germline V gene are SGHDT and YYEEEE. With V trimmed by 4 bases and J by 13 bases, 11 bases remained unmatched.

The genes are TRBV10-1 and TRBJ1-3; 8 nucleotides agree with TRBD1. CDR3 length equals 15 residues. The V gene's germline CDR1 is WNHNN and CDR2 SYGVQD (reference sequence). V dropped 11 bases and J dropped 4; count of bases not matched to a gene: 13. DNA for the CDR3: TGCGCCGCCTCGAAGGCAGGGGGCGCAGGAAACACCATATATTTT. As protein: CAASKAGGAGNTIYF.

This chain links TRBV5-1 with TRBJ2-3; 8 bases are a match to TRBD2. This CDR3 comprises 16 residues. CDR1 and CDR2 from the germline V gene are SGHRS and YFSETQ. V trimming: 4 bases; J trimming: 4 bases; junction bases outside the gene matches: 11. The CDR3 DNA reads TGCGCCAGCAGCCGTGGACCGGGAGGGCCGGCAGATACGCAGTATTTT. It specifies CASSRGPGGPADTQYF.

The chain joins TRBV11-2 to TRBJ2-3; weak D call: TRBD2 (6 bases). Per germline, CDR1 SGHAT and CDR2 FQNNGV. The V end was cut by 5 bases, the J end by 0 bases, with 9 bases between. The CDR3 covers 14 residues. The CDR3 here is CASSRTSSTDTQYF. Written as DNA, the CDR3 is TGTGCCAGCAGCCGAACTAGCAGCACAGATACGCAGTATTTT.

This chain joins TRBV28 and TRBJ1-2; weak D call: TRBD1 (5 bases). Trimming pared 3 bases from V and 2 bases from J, leaving 10 bases between. Germline V gene data show CDR1 as MDHEN and CDR2 as SYDVKM. The CDR3 totals 14 residues. CDR3 sequence reads: CASSFPTANYGYTF. In DNA form, the CDR3 reads TGTGCCAGCAGTTTCCCGACAGCCAACTATGGCTACACCTTC.

CDR3 region: CASSSQDNTEAFF. CDR3 DNA sequence: TGCGCCAGCAGCTCACAGGATAACACTGAAGCTTTCTTT. The chain has TRBV5-1 and TRBJ1-1, with TRBD1 as a possible D gene (5 bases). Trimming removed 3 bases at V and 2 bases at J, with 8 bases between. Germline V gives CDR1 SGHRS, CDR2 YFSETQ. There are 13 residues in the CDR3.

This clone was counted once. The V call is TRBV5-1, the J call TRBJ2-7; 7 nucleotides line up with TRBD2. The CDR3 has 14 amino acids. Germline V CDR1 and CDR2: SGHRS, YFSETQ. V shed 4 bases, J shed 4 bases, and the junction held 8 bases outside the gene matches. CDR3 sequence reads: CASSAPRGGYEQYF. The CDR3 nucleotides are TGCGCCAGCAGCGCTCCGCGGGGAGGGTACGAGCAGTACTTC.

The rearrangement joins TRBV5-5 to TRBJ2-7; D is perhaps TRBD1 (5 bases). The V end was cut by 4 bases, the J end by 6 bases, with 11 bases between. CDR1 and CDR2 (germline): SGHKS, YYEKEE (reference sequence). The CDR3 runs 12 residues. CDR3 protein: CASSLQGIEQYF. In nucleotides, the CDR3 is TGTGCCAGCAGCCTTCAGGGCATCGAGCAGTACTTC.

This sequence joins TRBV19 and TRBJ1-5, with 10 bases that match TRBD1. Losses at the gene ends were 5 bases for V and 2 bases for J; bases not matched to a gene: 3. Germline V lookup: CDR1 LNHDA, CDR2 SQIVND (reference sequence). This CDR3 is 15 amino acids long. Written as DNA, the CDR3 is TGTGCCAGTAGTGAAGACAGGGGGCGCAATCAGCCCCAGCATTTT. Amino acids: CASSEDRGRNQPQHF.

For the CDR3, the DNA is TGTGCCAGCAGCTTATACGGGGCCTACGAGCAGTACTTC. Translation: CASSLYGAYEQYF. The V and J genes are TRBV7-9 and TRBJ2-7, with TRBD2 as a possible D gene (5 bases). Germline assignment: CDR1 SEHNR and CDR2 FQNEAQ (reference sequence). The CDR3 runs 13 residues. The V end was cut by 2 bases, the J end by 2 bases, with 7 bases between.

The chain recombines TRBV28 with TRBJ2-7; 9 nucleotides line up with TRBD1. Germline trimming cut 6 bases from V and 3 bases from J; bases unmatched to any gene: 6. CDR1 and CDR2 from the germline V gene are MDHEN and SYDVKM. This CDR3 is 14 amino acids long. CDR3 sequence: CASRRQGGNYEQYF. The CDR3 DNA sequence: TGTGCCAGCAGGAGACAGGGGGGTAACTACGAGCAGTACTTC.